The 30 T cell receptor beta chains reported below all come from one sample, sequenced in a study of blood T cell repertoires in COVID-19. Generated by immunoSEQ multiplex PCR, the TCRdb table keeps only in-frame clones and is missing some. The table shows fewer than 300,000 clones, with around 85% occurring only once. The sample taken for sequencing was peripheral blood. All receptors derive from a human donor with COVID-19, enrolled during active disease. The donor label of this sample is uncertain.

The chain has TRBV5-1 and TRBJ2-1, with 15 bases aligning to TRBD2. The J segment lost 0 bases and the V segment lost 4 bases, leaving 8 bases of the junction unmatched. The CDR3 is 19 amino acids. Germline V gene data show CDR1 as SGHRS and CDR2 as YFSETQ. CDR3 DNA sequence: TGCGCCAGCAGCCTCGGACTAGCGGGAGGGTTAAGCTCCTACAATGAGCAGTTCTTC. It translates to CASSLGLAGGLSSYNEQFF.

The J gene is TRBJ2-7, the V gene TRBV10-3; D gene uncertain. Trimming left V 10 bases short and J 0 bases short, with 19 bases between. The CDR3 contains 15 residues. Germline-derived CDR1 and CDR2 are ENHRY and SYGVKD. CDR3 residues: CATYGTPALSYEQYF. In DNA, the CDR3 is TGTGCCACCTACGGTACCCCTGCCCTCTCCTACGAGCAGTACTTC.

This sequence joins TRBV15 and TRBJ2-3; 9 nucleotides align to TRBD2. Per germline, CDR1 LNHNV and CDR2 YYDKDF (reference sequence). This CDR3 region has 16 residues. The ends lost 0 bases at V and 2 bases at J; junction bases unmatched: 3. CDR3 sequence reads: CATSRDLAGTTDTQYF. The CDR3 DNA sequence: TGTGCCACCAGCAGAGATCTAGCGGGGACCACAGATACGCAGTATTTT. The complete variable domain, with remaining parts taken from reference TRBV15 and TRBJ2-3, reads DAMVIQNPRYQVTQFGKPVTLSCSQTLNHNVMYWYQQKSSQAPKLLFHYYDKDFNNEADTPDNFQSRRPNTSFCFLDIRSPGLGDTAMYLCATSRDLAGTTDTQYFGPGTRLTVL.

V and J are TRBV19 and TRBJ1-2; D is ambiguous. The CDR3 runs to 14 residues. The ends were cut back, 7 bases at V and 8 bases at J, with 20 bases in the middle. Germline V gene lookup returns CDR1 LNHDA and CDR2 SQIVND (reference sequence). The CDR3, as DNA: TGTGCCAGTACCCAAGGGCCCGCGGGCTGGGGCTACACCTTC. Its translation: CASTQGPAGWGYTF.

J is TRBJ1-5 and V is TRBV7-3, with 8 bases that match TRBD1. Germline V gives CDR1 SGHTA, CDR2 FQGTGA. This CDR3 contains 14 residues. J gave up 7 bases and V 6 bases, and 8 bases lay outside the gene matches. The CDR3 loop reads CASSQSGGSQPQHF. DNA for the CDR3: TGTGCCAGCAGTCAGTCAGGGGGCAGCCAGCCCCAGCATTTT.

In nucleotides, the CDR3 is TGTGCCAGCAGCCCGGTGGGAGCGGGAGGGTACAATGAGCAGTTCTTC. As protein: CASSPVGAGGYNEQFF. The chain couples TRBV5-4 to TRBJ2-1; 10 nucleotides agree with TRBD2. Trimming cost V 4 bases and J 4 bases; bases outside gene matches: 8. Germline values: CDR1 SGHNT, CDR2 YYREEE (reference sequence). CDR3 length: 16 amino acids. Supplemented by reference TRBV5-4 and TRBJ2-1, the full variable domain reads ETGVTQSPTHLIKTRGQQVTLRCSSQSGHNTVSWYQQALGQGPQFIFQYYREEENGRGNFPPRFSGLQFPNYSSELNVNALELDDSALYLCASSPVGAGGYNEQFFGPGTRLTVL.

Only one count was recorded for this clone. This chain connects TRBV7-9 to TRBJ2-3; 7 bases align to TRBD2. The germline V gene encodes CDR1 SEHNR and CDR2 FQNEAQ (reference sequence). The CDR3 totals 14 residues. With V trimmed by 5 bases and J by 4 bases, 6 bases remained unmatched. DNA of the CDR3: TGTGCCAGCAGCCCCGGACTAGATGCAGATACGCAGTATTTT. Protein sequence: CASSPGLDADTQYF. Variable domain in full (rest from reference TRBV7-9 and TRBJ2-3): DTGVSQNPRHKITKRGQNVTFRCDPISEHNRLYWYRQTLGQGPEFLTYFQNEAQLEKSRLLSDRFSAERPKGSFSTLEIQRTEQGDSAMYLCASSPGLDADTQYFGPGTRLTVL.

The chain carries TRBV7-2 and TRBJ1-3; a possible D gene is TRBD1 (5 bases). Germline assignment: CDR1 SGHTA and CDR2 FQGNSA. V lost 3 bases, J lost 3 bases, and 12 bases lay in between. The CDR3 consists of 15 residues. Here the CDR3 DNA reads TGTGCCAGCAGCTTGTGGCAGGGCTATGGAAACACCATATATTTT. Translated: CASSLWQGYGNTIYF.

V usage is TRBV7-2 and J usage is TRBJ2-1; D perhaps matches TRBD2 (6 bases). CDR3 size: 17 residues. Between the trimmed V and J ends, which lost 5 bases and 4 bases, there was a span of 21 bases. Germline CDR1 and CDR2: SGHTA and FQGNSA. As DNA, the CDR3 is TGTGCCAGCAGCCCCCTAGGCGGGGCGGCGGGGTACAATGAGCAGTTCTTC. Translation gives CASSPLGGAAGYNEQFF.

The gene calls are TRBV18 and TRBJ2-4; D possibly corresponds to TRBD2 (6 bases). This CDR3 has 11 amino acids. The germline V gene encodes CDR1 KGHSH and CDR2 LQKENI. V was clipped by 6 bases and J by 8 bases, with 8 bases between them. CDR3 nucleotides: TGTGCCAGCTCGGGGGGTGACATTCAGTACTTC. It encodes CASSGGDIQYF.

The chain has TRBV6-5 and TRBJ1-1; 8 nucleotides match TRBD1. Germline CDR1 MNHEY, CDR2 SVGAGI. CDR3 length: 15 residues. The trim removed 8 bases at V and 0 bases at J, leaving 8 bases unmatched. The CDR3 is CASGGRTGLNTEAFF. In DNA, the CDR3 is TGTGCCAGCGGGGGTAGGACAGGGCTGAACACTGAAGCTTTCTTT.

The chain is built from TRBV18 and TRBJ1-2; D is undetermined. Germline V CDR1 and CDR2: KGHSH, LQKENI. The CDR3 has 14 amino acids. V lost 4 bases, J lost 2 bases, and 11 bases lay in between. CDR3 sequence: CASSLDGGNYGYTF. CDR3 sequence (DNA): TGTGCCAGCTCACTAGACGGAGGGAACTATGGCTACACCTTC.

The chain carries TRBV7-2 and TRBJ2-1, with 10 positions matching TRBD2. CDR1 is SGHTA, CDR2 FQGNSA, per germline. The CDR3 length is 15 residues. The V gene end was trimmed by 5 bases and the J gene end by 7 bases; junction bases not matched to a gene: 8. The CDR3 region is CASSVMGTSENEQFF. The CDR3 DNA follows: TGTGCCAGCAGCGTAATGGGGACTAGCGAAAATGAGCAGTTCTTC.

This chain links TRBV7-2 with TRBJ2-2; 8 bases align to TRBD1. There are 15 residues in the CDR3. Germline CDR1 SGHTA, CDR2 FQGNSA. Trimming cost V 6 bases and J 1 base; bases outside gene matches: 4. CDR3 in amino acids: CASRRQGRNTGELFF. CDR3 in DNA: TGTGCCAGCAGGAGACAGGGGAGGAACACCGGGGAGCTGTTTTTT.

The V and J genes are TRBV19 and TRBJ1-1; no clear D gene. Looked up from germline, CDR1 is LNHDA and CDR2 is SQIVND (reference sequence). Trimming removed 5 bases at V and 4 bases at J, with 20 bases between. CDR3 length: 16 amino acids. CDR3 loop: CASSPWGTRSGTEAFF. CDR3 in DNA: TGTGCCAGTAGTCCTTGGGGAACACGTAGCGGCACTGAAGCTTTCTTT. Complete variable domain (other parts from reference TRBV19 and TRBJ1-1): DGGITQSPKYLFRKEGQNVTLSCEQNLNHDAMYWYRQDPGQGLRLIYYSQIVNDFQKGDIAEGYSVSREKKESFPLTVTSAQKNPTAFYLCASSPWGTRSGTEAFFGQGTRLTVV.

This clone was detected only once. The chain links TRBV5-4 to TRBJ2-7; TRBD1 agrees at 9 bases. The CDR3 spans 15 residues. Germline trimming cut 5 bases from V and 0 bases from J; bases unmatched to any gene: 6. Germline V gene data show CDR1 as SGHNT and CDR2 as YYREEE (reference sequence). The CDR3 loop is CASRRGQGLSYEQYF. The CDR3 nucleotides are TGTGCCAGCAGACGGGGACAGGGCCTCTCCTACGAGCAGTACTTC.

V is TRBV12-3 or TRBV12-4 and J is TRBJ1-1; weak D call: TRBD1 (5 bases). CDR3 length equals 13 residues. V was pared by 4 bases and J by 9 bases, with 15 bases between. CDR3 loop: CASSSYGTAKAFF. The CDR3 region has the DNA TGTGCCAGCAGTTCCTACGGGACTGCTAAAGCTTTCTTT.

Concerning this clone: An end of the junction differs from the germline gene, which may be a read error. The chain has TRBV7-7 and TRBJ2-1; possibly TRBD2 for D (6 bases). Germline CDR1 and CDR2: SSHAT and FNYEAQ (reference sequence). CDR3 length equals 16 residues. The chain's CDR3 is CASSLVEGLGSNEQFF. CDR3 nucleotides: TGTGCTAGCAGCTTAGTGGAGGGACTGGGATCCAATGAGCAGTTCTTC.

The rearrangement joins TRBV11-2 to TRBJ1-3; D ambiguous. This CDR3 is built from 14 residues. In germline, CDR1 is SGHAT, CDR2 FQNNGV. V was trimmed by 3 bases and J by 4 bases, leaving 10 bases between them. Here the CDR3 reads CASSLRPRGNTIYF. CDR3 nucleotide sequence: TGTGCCAGCAGCTTGAGGCCTAGGGGAAACACCATATATTTT.

In its sample, this clone was seen once. The CDR3 coding sequence is TGTGCCAGCAGTTTGTCAGGGGGCGCAGGATCCTACGAGCAGTACTTC. Its protein is CASSLSGGAGSYEQYF. The chain couples TRBV27 to TRBJ2-7, with 8 bases matching TRBD1. CDR3 length equals 16 residues. Germline V gives CDR1 MNHEY, CDR2 SMNVEV (reference sequence). V was pared by 3 bases and J by 1 base, with 8 bases of the junction left unmatched.

V usage is TRBV4-2 and J usage is TRBJ1-2, with unresolved D. Germline V gene data show CDR1 as LGHNA and CDR2 as YNFKEQ. This CDR3 has 15 residues. The V end was cut by 4 bases, the J end by 7 bases, with 19 bases between. The CDR3 spells CASSLDDPGRSGYTF. DNA of the CDR3: TGTGCCAGCAGCCTAGACGATCCGGGAAGGAGTGGCTACACCTTC.

The V and J genes are TRBV5-8 and TRBJ1-3, with D possibly being TRBD1 (6 bases). Germline lookup yields CDR1 SGHTS and CDR2 YDEGEE. Trimming left V 4 bases short and J 4 bases short, with 15 bases between. The CDR3 sequence is 15 residues long. The CDR3 DNA is TGTGCCAGCAGCCTAAGGGCCGGACAGGGAAACACCATATATTTT. This gives the protein CASSLRAGQGNTIYF.

The chain couples TRBV5-1 to TRBJ2-5; D unresolved. Germline V gene sequence: CDR1 SGHRS, CDR2 YFSETQ. V was trimmed by 3 bases and J by 2 bases, leaving 8 bases between them. The CDR3 contains 13 residues. The CDR3 region has the DNA TGCGCCAGCAGCTGGCGGATACAAGAGACCCAGTACTTC. It translates to CASSWRIQETQYF.

This chain connects TRBV10-3 to TRBJ2-7; possibly TRBD2 for D (6 bases). The CDR3 sequence is 15 residues long. The germline V gene has CDR1 ENHRY and CDR2 SYGVKD. Trimming cost V 3 bases and J 3 bases, with 15 bases left between them. This chain's CDR3 is CAISDPGERDYEQYF. For the CDR3, the DNA is TGTGCCATCAGTGACCCGGGAGAGAGGGACTACGAGCAGTACTTC.

The chain links TRBV5-6 to TRBJ2-1; no definite D call. Looked up from germline, CDR1 is SGHDT and CDR2 is YYEEEE. V dropped 0 bases and J dropped 4 bases, with 11 bases sitting between them. The CDR3 consists of 15 residues. In DNA, the CDR3 is TGTGCCAGCAGCTTGGGCTCTACGTCTTACAATGAGCAGTTCTTC. It is translated as CASSLGSTSYNEQFF.

The rearrangement joins TRBV18 to TRBJ1-1; D is unclear. The CDR3 has 13 residues. Trimming pared 1 base from V and 10 bases from J, leaving 13 bases between. The V gene's germline CDR1 is KGHSH and CDR2 LQKENI. The CDR3: CASSPRQVDRAFF. The DNA for the CDR3 is TGTGCCAGCTCACCACGGCAGGTTGATCGAGCTTTCTTT.

The table lists this clone with a few counts. The genes are TRBV28 and TRBJ1-6; TRBD1 is a possible D gene (6 bases). The V and J ends lost 7 bases and 0 bases respectively, with 16 bases between them. The length of the CDR3 is 17 residues. Germline values: CDR1 MDHEN, CDR2 SYDVKM. The CDR3 DNA reads TGTGCCAGCACCACCACCAGGGGCGTCTCCTATAATTCACCCCTCCACTTT. It codes for CASTTTRGVSYNSPLHF. Supplemented by reference TRBV28 and TRBJ1-6, the full variable domain reads DVKVTQSSRYLVKRTGEKVFLECVQDMDHENMFWYRQDPGLGLRLIYFSYDVKMKEKGDIPEGYSVSREKKERFSLILESASTNQTSMYLCASTTTRGVSYNSPLHFGNGTRLTVT.

The rearrangement uses TRBV12-5 and TRBJ2-5, with 12 bases aligning to TRBD1. CDR1 LGHNT and CDR2 FRNRAP come from the germline V gene. The CDR3 runs to 17 residues. Trimming cost V 1 base and J 5 bases; bases outside gene matches: 8. This CDR3 is CASGLGSGQGAGETQYF. In DNA, the CDR3 is TGTGCTAGTGGTTTGGGATCGGGACAGGGGGCGGGTGAGACCCAGTACTTC.

The gene calls are TRBV30 and TRBJ1-3, with D hard to call. V was clipped by 1 base and J by 4 bases, with 8 bases between them. The CDR3 extends over 13 amino acids. Germline CDR1 reads GTSNPN; CDR2 reads SVGIG (reference sequence). The CDR3 region is CAWSAGSGNTIYF. The DNA of the CDR3 is TGTGCCTGGAGTGCGGGGTCGGGAAACACCATATATTTT.

This chain joins TRBV3-1 (or the pseudogene TRBV3-2) and TRBJ1-6, with D perhaps TRBD1 (5 bases). With 4 bases removed from V and 7 bases from J, the gap between germline ends came to 14 bases. CDR1 and CDR2 (germline): LGHDT, YNNKEL (reference sequence). The CDR3 runs to 15 residues. The CDR3 protein is CASSPFREGNSPLHF. CDR3 nucleotides: TGTGCCAGCAGCCCCTTCCGGGAGGGGAATTCACCCCTCCACTTT.